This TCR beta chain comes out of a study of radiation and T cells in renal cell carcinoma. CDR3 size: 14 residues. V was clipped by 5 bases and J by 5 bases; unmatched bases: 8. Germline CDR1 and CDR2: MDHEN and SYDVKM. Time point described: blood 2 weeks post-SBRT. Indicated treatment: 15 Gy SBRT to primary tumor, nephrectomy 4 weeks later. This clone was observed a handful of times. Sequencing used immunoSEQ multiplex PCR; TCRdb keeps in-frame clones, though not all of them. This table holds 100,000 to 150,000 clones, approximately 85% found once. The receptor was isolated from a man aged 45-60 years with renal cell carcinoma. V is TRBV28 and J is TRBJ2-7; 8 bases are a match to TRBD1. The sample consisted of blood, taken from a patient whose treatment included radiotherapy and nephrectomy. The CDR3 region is CASSLGDRTHEQYF. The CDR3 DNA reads TGTGCCAGCAGTCTGGGGGACAGGACCCACGAGCAGTACTTC.